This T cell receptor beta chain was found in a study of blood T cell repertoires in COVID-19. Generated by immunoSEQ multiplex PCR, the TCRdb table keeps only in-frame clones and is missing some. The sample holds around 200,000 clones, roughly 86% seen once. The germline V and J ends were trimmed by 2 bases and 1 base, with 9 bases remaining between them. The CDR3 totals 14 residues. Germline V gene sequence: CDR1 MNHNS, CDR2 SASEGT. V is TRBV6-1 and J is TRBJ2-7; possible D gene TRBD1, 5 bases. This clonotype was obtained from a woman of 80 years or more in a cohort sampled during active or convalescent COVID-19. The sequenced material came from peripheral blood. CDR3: CASSETGQSYEQYF. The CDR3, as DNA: TGTGCCAGCAGTGAAACAGGACAATCCTACGAGCAGTACTTC.